This T cell receptor (beta chain) derives from a study of blood T cell repertoires in COVID-19. Across the study: Sample material is recorded as cDNA or gDNA derived from T cells, B-cell-depleted T cells, or PBMCs.

Libraries were prepared by immunoSEQ multiplex PCR; TCRdb keeps only in-frame clonotypes and omits some of them. This table holds 80,000 to 100,000 clones, roughly 70% found once. With 4 bases removed from V and 2 bases from J, the gap between germline ends came to 15 bases. The germline V gene has CDR1 MNHEY and CDR2 SVGEGT. The CDR3 totals 15 residues. The sequencing input was peripheral blood. This TCR came from a man between 65 and 85 years old with COVID-19, enrolled during active disease. The rearrangement uses TRBV6-2 or TRBV6-3 and TRBJ2-7; D gene unclear. CDR3 DNA sequence: TGTGCCAGCAGTTCCCGACGGCGGCCCCCCTACGAGCAGTACTTC. Its protein is CASSSRRRPPYEQYF.